These T cell receptor beta chains were read from a single sample in a study of blood T cells in healthy people across ages. TCRdb reprocessed the 5' RACE reads via MiXCR and lists one record per CDR3 protein. The data contain about 1.1 million distinct CDR3 sequences, around two fifths of them singletons. Source material: blood. Receptor source: a man aged 18-30 years in good health. Each CDR3 is given with its conserved first and last residue. Each record gives: D gene, J gene, V gene, clone size, CDR3 DNA, CDR3 protein. A D gene is named only where the DNA matches it firmly. Not all rows give a size; the values are once, few, many and, for expanded clones, a class.

>-|TRBJ2-5|TRBV7-9|-
TGTGCCAGCGGAACTAGACAGGGAGGAGAGACCCAGTACTTC
CASGTRQGGETQYF
>TRBD1|TRBJ2-3|TRBV12-3/TRBV12-4|many
TGTGCCAGCAGTTCTACAGGGGGCACAGATACGCAGTATTTT
CASSSTGGTDTQYF
>TRBD2|TRBJ2-1|TRBV6-2/TRBV6-3|-
TGTGCCAGCAGTTTGGGACTAGGGAATCACAATGAGCAGTTCTTC
CASSLGLGNHNEQFF
>-|TRBJ1-2|TRBV7-9|-
TGTGCCAGCGGCTCTACAGAGGGGGTCGGTGGCGGTGGCTACACCTTC
CASGSTEGVGGGGYTF
>-|TRBJ1-2|TRBV29-1|-
TGCAGCGTCCTTCGGCCCCAGCCCCATGGCTACACCTTC
CSVLRPQPHGYTF
>-|TRBJ2-4|TRBV11-2|-
TGTGCCAGCAGCTTAGGCTTCCGACAGGGAGGTGAGCAGTACTTC
CASSLGFRQGGEQYF
>-|TRBJ2-5|TRBV6-2/TRBV6-3|-
TGTGCCAGCAGTTACTCAGGGGCTGCCTCTCGCTTGGGGACCCAGTACTTC
CASSYSGAASRLGTQYF
>-|TRBJ2-7|TRBV12-3/TRBV12-4|-
TGTGCCAGCGGCTGGGCTGAATCCTACGAGCAGTACTTC
CASGWAESYEQYF
>TRBD1|TRBJ1-5|TRBV9|-
TGTGCCAGCAGCACCACCGGGACAGGACAGCCCCAGCATTTT
CASSTTGTGQPQHF
>-|TRBJ2-2|TRBV28|few
TGTGCCAGCCTCGGGCCTTCGAACACCGGGGAGCTGTTTTTT
CASLGPSNTGELFF
>TRBD2|TRBJ2-3|TRBV11-2|few
TGTGCCAGCAGCCTAAGCGGGGGGGCCACGACAGATACGCAGTATTTT
CASSLSGGATTDTQYF
>TRBD1|TRBJ1-5|TRBV20-1|few
TGCAGTGCTAGCGACAGGGGTGGCCAGCCCCAGCATTTT
CSASDRGGQPQHF
>-|TRBJ2-3|TRBV7-2|many
TGTGCCAGCAGCTTAGCCTTGCCTCTAGTCGGGAATACGCAGTATTTT
CASSLALPLVGNTQYF
>-|TRBJ2-7|TRBV6-1|few
TGTGCCAGCAGTCCCCCAGAAATCTACGAGCAGTACTTC
CASSPPEIYEQYF
>TRBD1|TRBJ1-6|TRBV7-2|-
TGTGCCAGCAGCGACGACAGGGGGGTAAGTTCACCCCTCCACTTT
CASSDDRGVSSPLHF
>-|TRBJ2-5|TRBV4-1|-
TGCGTCAGCAGCCAAGGTCAAAGCCGGCAAGAGACCCAGTACTTC
CVSSQGQSRQETQYF
>TRBD1|TRBJ2-7|TRBV20-1|-
TGCAGTGCAACGCTCGGACAGGGGGCTTCCTACGAGCAGTACTTC
CSATLGQGASYEQYF
>-|TRBJ2-7|TRBV20-1|-
TGCAGTGCTAGTAAAAGTGGCAATGAGCAGTACTTC
CSASKSGNEQYF
>-|TRBJ1-6|TRBV4-2|-
TGTGCCAGCAGCCATAGCTCACCCTTTGACAATTCACCCCTCCACTTT
CASSHSSPFDNSPLHF
>-|TRBJ1-2|TRBV4-2|few
TGTGCCAGCAGCCACGGAACAGGGTTGAACTATGGCTACACCTTC
CASSHGTGLNYGYTF
>-|TRBJ1-1|TRBV12-3/TRBV12-4|many
TGTGCCAGTTCCGGGACGAACACTGAAGCTTTCTTT
CASSGTNTEAFF
>-|TRBJ1-4|TRBV4-1|-
TGCGCCAGCAGCCAAGTGAGGGGTCGACTGTTTTTT
CASSQVRGRLFF
>-|TRBJ2-3|TRBV25-1|-
TGTGCCAGCAGTGAACCGGCCCGGGATACGCAGTATTTT
CASSEPARDTQYF